These 25 T cell receptor beta chains were sequenced from one sample in a study of blood T cells in healthy people across ages. A second PCR of roughly 7 to 11 cycles used a sample-barcoded 5' primer and a J-beta primer mix. TCRdb recomputed calls from the 5' RACE reads with MiXCR, one row per CDR3 protein. The table lists hundreds of thousands of distinct CDR3 sequences, around a fifth of them singletons. Input material: blood. All receptors derive from a man between 65 and 85 years old in good health.

A note on this clonotype: This CDR3 is missing its conserved last phenylalanine or tryptophan, likely due to a read error. This chain connects TRBV5-6 to TRBJ1-2; no definite D call. The CDR3 contains 15 residues. The germline V and J ends were trimmed by 1 base and 8 bases, with 18 bases remaining between them. The germline CDR1 and CDR2 sequences are SGHDT and YYEEEE. The CDR3 sequence: CASSLWLSDGRGYTL. Here the CDR3 DNA reads TGTGCCAGCAGCTTGTGGTTGAGCGACGGAAGGGGCTACACCCTC.

The chain couples TRBV28 to TRBJ1-1, with 9 bases identical to TRBD1. Germline values: CDR1 MDHEN, CDR2 SYDVKM. The CDR3 sequence is 15 residues long. V lost 6 bases, J lost 5 bases, and 10 bases stayed unmatched. The CDR3 DNA sequence: TGTGCCAGCAGCCCACAGGGGGCGGGTATGACTGAAGCTTTCTTT. Its translation is CASSPQGAGMTEAFF.

This clonotype was seen a few times. The chain carries TRBV6-5 and TRBJ2-1; 7 bases agree with TRBD2. The J segment lost 3 bases and the V segment lost 5 bases, leaving 10 bases of the junction unmatched. From germline, CDR1 is MNHEY and CDR2 SVGAGI. The CDR3 covers 16 residues. CDR3 amino acids: CASSVSGTTNYNEQFF. DNA of the CDR3: TGTGCCAGCAGTGTATCCGGGACTACCAACTACAATGAGCAGTTCTTC.

The chain couples TRBV7-2 to TRBJ2-1, with D tentatively TRBD2 (6 bases). Germline V gene lookup returns CDR1 SGHTA and CDR2 FQGNSA. V lost 6 bases to trimming and J lost 7 bases, with 16 bases between them. There are 14 residues in the CDR3. For the CDR3, the DNA is TGTGCCAGCAGGTCTACTGGGGCGGGAAATGAGCAGTTCTTC. Amino acid sequence: CASRSTGAGNEQFF.

V and J are TRBV18 and TRBJ1-2; D is unclear. V lost 0 bases, J lost 7 bases, and 12 bases lay in between. Germline lookup yields CDR1 KGHSH and CDR2 LQKENI. The CDR3 extends over 14 amino acids. The CDR3 spells CASSPPNTALGYTF. DNA for the CDR3: TGTGCCAGCTCACCACCCAACACTGCTCTTGGCTACACCTTC.

This clonotype turned up a few times. The chain uses TRBV27 and TRBJ1-5; D not resolved. V gave up 6 bases and J gave up 5 bases, with 20 bases separating them. The CDR3 has 16 residues. Germline V gives CDR1 MNHEY, CDR2 SMNVEV (reference sequence). CDR3 sequence (DNA): TGTGCCAGCAGCTTACTAGGTTTCGGGAGGGATCAGCCCCAGCATTTT. Protein product: CASSLLGFGRDQPQHF.

This clonotype was counted a few times. V and J are TRBV6-5 and TRBJ2-3; 7 bases align to TRBD2. From germline, CDR1 is MNHEY and CDR2 SVGAGI. The J segment lost 5 bases and the V segment lost 2 bases, leaving 7 bases of the junction unmatched. This CDR3 contains 15 residues. The CDR3 protein is CASSYLGGRIDTQYF. The CDR3 nucleotides are TGTGCCAGCAGTTACCTGGGAGGGCGGATAGATACGCAGTATTTT.

This clonotype was seen more than once but under ten times. V is TRBV7-9 and J is TRBJ2-1; weak D call: TRBD1 (6 bases). The V end was cut by 5 bases, the J end by 0 bases, with 20 bases between. Germline CDR1 reads SEHNR; CDR2 reads FQNEAQ (reference sequence). The CDR3 has 18 amino acids. As DNA, the CDR3 is TGTGCCAGCAGCCCTCCAGCCCGACAGGCCAGCTCCTACAATGAGCAGTTCTTC. It encodes CASSPPARQASSYNEQFF.

The chain uses TRBV6-6 and TRBJ2-2; a possible D gene is TRBD2 (5 bases). CDR3 length equals 15 residues. V gave up 0 bases and J gave up 7 bases, with 12 bases separating them. Germline CDR1 and CDR2: MNHNY and SVGAGI (reference sequence). CDR3 in amino acids: CASSYSLRGIGELFF. The CDR3 DNA is TGTGCCAGCAGTTACTCGTTAAGAGGGATCGGGGAGCTGTTTTTT.

This clonotype was recorded a few times. The chain links TRBV6-2 or TRBV6-3 to TRBJ1-5; D may be TRBD1 (5 bases). The CDR3 loop spans 16 amino acids. With 4 bases removed from V and 3 bases from J, the gap between germline ends came to 16 bases. Germline V CDR1 and CDR2: MNHEY, SVGEGT. CDR3 protein: CASSSGRPSVNQPQHF. The CDR3 nucleotides are TGTGCCAGCAGTTCAGGGAGACCATCGGTCAATCAGCCCCAGCATTTT.

This clonotype has only a few counts. The final CDR3 position lacks the conserved phenylalanine or tryptophan, pointing to a likely read error. The CDR3 DNA reads as TGTGCCAGCAGCTTGGTTCGGGGTGGTAGCGATGAGCAGTTCCTC. Translation: CASSLVRGGSDEQFL. V and J are TRBV11-2 and TRBJ2-1, with D possibly TRBD2 on 5 matching bases. Looked up from germline, CDR1 is SGHAT and CDR2 is FQNNGV. V gave up 3 bases and J gave up 8 bases, with 17 bases separating them. This CDR3 spans 15 amino acids.

As to this clonotype: A read error may be the cause here, since a much bigger clone is one base away. The V and J genes are TRBV12-3 or TRBV12-4 and TRBJ1-1; 7 bases agree with TRBD1. CDR3 length equals 14 residues. The V gene end was trimmed by 6 bases and the J gene end by 1 base; junction bases not matched to a gene: 5. This chain's CDR3 is CASRAGTENTEAFF. In DNA form, the CDR3 reads TGTGCCAGCAGAGCCGGGACAGAGAACACTGAAGCTTTCTTT.

In regard to this clonotype: The conserved final phenylalanine or tryptophan is absent from the CDR3, which likely points to a read error. This chain joins TRBV10-3 and TRBJ2-5; 11 nucleotides match TRBD1. The J call may be mistaken, given a closer DNA end match to TRBJ2-1. This CDR3 is built from 16 residues. Germline CDR1 ENHRY, CDR2 SYGVKD. CDR3 in amino acids: CAISESLGQGGDEQFL. For the CDR3, the DNA is TGTGCCATCAGTGAATCCCTGGGACAGGGGGGTGATGAGCAGTTCCTC.

The genes are TRBV29-1 and TRBJ2-1; TRBD2 might be the D (6 bases). Trimming removed 4 bases from V and 2 bases from J, with 24 bases in between. This CDR3 spans 18 amino acids. Looked up from germline, CDR1 is SQVTM and CDR2 is ANQGSEA. This chain's CDR3 is CSVVWKIFSDYTYNEQFF. In nucleotides, the CDR3 is TGCAGCGTTGTGTGGAAAATATTCTCGGACTACACCTACAATGAGCAGTTCTTC.

V and J are TRBV12-3 or TRBV12-4 and TRBJ1-4; D unresolved. This CDR3 contains 12 residues. Trimming took 6 bases from V and 1 from J, leaving 3 bases between them. The CDR3 loop is CASRQTNEKLFF. The CDR3, as DNA: TGTGCCAGCAGGCAAACTAATGAAAAACTGTTTTTT.

This clonotype was seen only a few times. The V gene is TRBV18, the J gene TRBJ1-1; D call uncertain. The germline V gene has CDR1 KGHSH and CDR2 LQKENI. The CDR3 is made up of 15 amino acids. The ends were cut back, 3 bases at V and 5 bases at J, with 16 bases in the middle. CDR3 region: CASSPRGPLITEAFF. The CDR3 DNA is TGTGCCAGCTCACCGAGAGGTCCCCTGATTACTGAAGCTTTCTTT.

V is TRBV7-9 and J is TRBJ1-4; D is perhaps TRBD1 (5 bases). Germline V CDR1 and CDR2: SEHNR, FQNEAQ (reference sequence). The CDR3 consists of 15 residues. V shed 5 bases and J shed 10 bases, with 20 bases lying between them. Here the CDR3 reads CASSAPRDPGGKLFF. Here the CDR3 DNA reads TGTGCCAGCAGCGCTCCCCGGGACCCCGGAGGAAAACTGTTTTTT.

Here the CDR3 DNA reads TGTGCCAGCACCCTGGGAGAGACCCAGTACTTC. The encoded protein is CASTLGETQYF. The V call is TRBV7-6, the J call TRBJ2-5; the D is unclear. Trimming took off 7 bases at V and 4 bases at J, with 7 bases between the two ends. The CDR3 totals 11 residues. Germline CDR1 SGHVS, CDR2 FNYEAQ.

The chain has TRBV5-1 and TRBJ2-5; no definite D call. Trimming cost V 1 base and J 4 bases, with 8 bases left between them. This CDR3 comprises 13 residues. The V gene's germline CDR1 is SGHRS and CDR2 YFSETQ. The CDR3 bases are TGCGCCAGCAGCTTGACAAACCCAGAGACCCAGTACTTC. It codes for CASSLTNPETQYF.

This clonotype was detected a few times. This chain uses TRBV5-1 with TRBJ2-5; 10 positions agree with TRBD1. Germline lookup yields CDR1 SGHRS and CDR2 YFSETQ. The V and J ends lost 6 bases and 2 bases, in that order; junction bases with no gene match: 7. CDR3 length equals 15 residues. CDR3 nucleotide sequence: TGCGCCAGCAATGGGGGACAGGGGCGGCAAGAGACCCAGTACTTC. This encodes CASNGGQGRQETQYF. The full variable domain, with the rest looked up from reference TRBV5-1 and TRBJ2-5, is KAGVTQTPRYLIKTRGQQVTLSCSPISGHRSVSWYQQTPGQGLQFLFEYFSETQRNKGNFPGRFSGRQFSNSRSEMNVSTLELGDSALYLCASNGGQGRQETQYFGPGTRLLVL.

This clonotype appeared a few times. This chain uses TRBV3-1 with TRBJ2-1; 7 nucleotides line up with TRBD2. This CDR3 has 14 residues. Germline assignment: CDR1 LGHDT and CDR2 YNNKEL (reference sequence). With 4 bases clipped from V and 7 bases from J, the junction kept 7 bases outside the gene matches. The CDR3 region is CASSLGLDGNEQFF. CDR3 nucleotide sequence: TGTGCCAGCAGCCTCGGACTAGATGGGAATGAGCAGTTCTTC.

This clonotype turned up a few times. Here the CDR3 DNA reads TGCAGTGCTAGAAAACTCGAGAGCAGGGGGAAGGGTGGGGCCAACGTCCTGACTTTC. It encodes CSARKLESRGKGGANVLTF. The chain combines TRBV20-1 with TRBJ2-6; 7 positions agree with TRBD1. CDR1 and CDR2 (germline): DFQATT, SNEGSKA (reference sequence). After removal of 2 bases from V and 3 bases from J, the junction contained 16 bases not matched to a gene. The CDR3 is made up of 19 amino acids.

The J gene is TRBJ2-5, the V gene TRBV11-3; unclear D gene. Germline CDR1 SGHNT, CDR2 YENEEA. The CDR3 runs 13 residues. Deletions cut 3 bases from V and 2 bases from J, with 7 bases between. The CDR3 nucleotides read TGTGCCAGCAGCTTTGAGATGCAAGAGACCCAGTACTTC. This gives the protein CASSFEMQETQYF.

In its sample, this clonotype was seen a few times. This chain uses TRBV7-2 with TRBJ2-4, with 7 bases fitting TRBD1. V shed 3 bases, J shed 14 bases, and the junction held 10 bases outside the gene matches. Per germline, CDR1 SGHTA and CDR2 FQGNSA. This CDR3 has 13 amino acids. The CDR3 coding sequence is TGTGCCAGCAGCTTGAGTCCGACAGGGTGGGAGTACTTC. It yields the protein CASSLSPTGWEYF.

This sequence joins TRBV7-2 and TRBJ2-7; 11 nucleotides line up with TRBD2. The J call could be wrong; TRBJ2-1 is a better fit for the DNA end. From germline, CDR1 is SGHTA and CDR2 FQGNSA. The CDR3 consists of 15 residues. CDR3 protein: CASSLTGLADDEQFF. CDR3 coding DNA: TGTGCCAGCAGCTTAACGGGACTAGCGGATGATGAGCAGTTCTTC.